One TCR beta chain is described in this entry. Antigen: not known. Clones were sequenced by immunoSEQ multiplex PCR, and TCRdb holds only the in-frame ones, with some missing. The sample shows tens of thousands of clones, around 80% of them seen only once. Trimming removed 1 base from V and 6 bases from J, with 4 bases in between. CDR3 length: 12 residues. In germline, CDR1 is SGDLS, CDR2 YYNGEE. The source of the sample is a study of PD-1 blockade in classical Hodgkin lymphoma. Study summary: Patients were dosed intravenously with nivolumab at 3 mg/kg every 2 weeks.

General observations from the study: By C4D1 there was a significant rise in CD4+ TCR diversity but not in CD8+ TCR diversity. Patients starting nivolumab under 1 year after ASCT were excluded.

Documented time point: cycle 4 day 1 (C4D1), after more than 5 weeks of nivolumab. Brentuximab vedotin exposure varied among the patients, all of whom had relapsed after autologous stem cell transplantation. The chain couples TRBV9 to TRBJ2-2; D ambiguous. The sequence was collected from a human donor with classical Hodgkin lymphoma. Sequencing was performed on peripheral blood mononuclear cells (PBMCs), taken before the fourth cycle of nivolumab. In nucleotides, the CDR3 is TGTGCCAGCAGCGTACCCCCCGGGGAGCTGTTTTTT. This translates into CASSVPPGELFF.